This is a list of T cell receptor beta chains from one sample in a study of OX40 agonist ivuxolimab in advanced cancers. Using immunoSEQ multiplex PCR, the repertoire was profiled, and TCRdb retains in-frame clones only, with some absent. The data show roughly 50,000 clones, approximately 80% seen once. The sample here was CD4+ or CD8+ T cells sorted from blood, taken in a trial of the OX40 agonist ivuxolimab. The receptors originated from an adult with an advanced solid tumor such as melanoma, head and neck, liver or kidney cancer. Each CDR3 is given with its conserved first and last residue. The order of the fields is V gene, J gene, clone size, CDR3 protein. Only some rows state a clone size, as once, few, many or a class for expanded clones.

TRBV5-1	TRBJ1-4	NA	CASSLRALAGVATNEKLFF
TRBV19	TRBJ2-2	NA	CASTATGELFF
TRBV5-4	TRBJ1-2	NA	CASSLEQGWNYGYTF
TRBV2	TRBJ2-5	NA	CASSLGRGQETQYF
TRBV19	TRBJ1-1	NA	CASSIFGGNTEAFF
TRBV7-2	TRBJ1-5	NA	CASSPRGKDQPQHF
TRBV6-5	TRBJ1-6	NA	CASSRTGRDSPLHF
TRBV10-3	TRBJ1-4	NA	CAISEGLLIGNEKLFF
TRBV5-5	TRBJ1-2	medium-sized	CASMRGPSYGYTF
TRBV18	TRBJ2-7	NA	CASSPGLAGGSSYEQYF
TRBV29-1	TRBJ2-2	NA	CSVGVGGTVNTGELFF
TRBV7-6	TRBJ1-1	NA	CASSMDRGRGVETRPRTEAFF
TRBV4-3	TRBJ2-2	few	CASSQQPPGPIYTGELFF
TRBV7-8	TRBJ2-3	NA	CASNDFRVSTDTQYF
TRBV11-3	TRBJ2-7	NA	CASSLEQGGTYEQYF
TRBV18	TRBJ1-1	NA	CASSPGARDTEAFF
TRBV9	TRBJ2-6	NA	CASSIRSDSGANVLTF
TRBV28	TRBJ1-2	NA	CASSVSGTGRNYYTF
TRBV2	TRBJ1-4	NA	CASSGARWGEKLFF
TRBV28	TRBJ2-2	NA	CASTPGTRNTGELFF
TRBV2	TRBJ1-5	few	CASSGRDRQPQHF
TRBV4-3	TRBJ2-3	few	CASSQDGWAELSSKDTDTQYF
TRBV5-8	TRBJ1-1	NA	CASKYSFGQGKPEAFF
TRBV4-1	TRBJ2-1	few	CASSQPGTSHNEQFF
TRBV18	TRBJ2-3	NA	CASSQRPGTGQANTQYF
TRBV29-1	TRBJ2-3	NA	CSVQEGPDTQYF
TRBV28	TRBJ1-2	few	CASSLLSGPLGYTF
TRBV23-1	TRBJ2-7	NA	CASSHYGDTSYEQYF
TRBV7-2	TRBJ2-1	NA	CASSRTSGFNEQFF
TRBV18	TRBJ1-1	NA	CASSPIQENTEAFF
TRBV30	TRBJ2-3	NA	CAWRANLLSTDTQYF
TRBV11-3	TRBJ2-1	NA	CASSLTSGGREFYNEQFF
TRBV4-1	TRBJ2-1	NA	CASSRHTGAGNNEQFF
TRBV7-2	TRBJ1-1	NA	CASSLDNRGFTEAFF
TRBV6-5	TRBJ1-6	NA	CASSFYRVNNSPLHF
TRBV6-1	TRBJ1-2	once	CASAGQGLRSYGYTF
TRBV6-5	TRBJ2-2	NA	CASRTAANTGELFF
TRBV28	TRBJ2-3	NA	CASSPRDGGTDTQYF
TRBV9	TRBJ2-2	NA	CASRGAQGLANTGELFF
TRBV12-1	TRBJ2-2	NA	CASSFEGRGTGELFF
TRBV30	TRBJ1-5	NA	CAWSVNVVQPQHF
TRBV7-9	TRBJ2-3	few	CASSLGRGVDTQYF
TRBV6-5	TRBJ2-1	NA	CASSPTQGEQFF
TRBV11-1	TRBJ2-1	NA	CASSSTSRSLREQFF
TRBV7-9	TRBJ2-1	once	CASQPPQAYNEQFF
TRBV11-2	TRBJ1-2	NA	CASSLEPGLLSPF
TRBV5-1	TRBJ1-2	NA	CASSLAGGRRDGYTF
TRBV7-2	TRBJ1-2	NA	CASSHEARSHGYTF
TRBV25-1	TRBJ1-6	NA	CASRQGDSPLHF
TRBV11-2	TRBJ2-7	NA	CASSFGRLAGGYEQYF
TRBV5-4	TRBJ1-1	NA	CASSRPGQAAEAFF
TRBV7-2	TRBJ1-1	NA	CASSFIGVNTEAFF
TRBV27	TRBJ1-2	NA	CASSFQAGYGYTF
TRBV2	TRBJ1-6	many	CASSESRPLHF
TRBV7-2	TRBJ2-7	once	CASSWDTRSSYEQYF